The 6 T cell receptor beta chains below come from one sample, sequenced in a study of T cells in narcolepsy. Measured with immunoSEQ multiplex PCR; TCRdb has only the in-frame clones, and not every one. The sample has some 17,000 clones, 85% to 90% seen once. The sample taken for sequencing was memory (CD45RA-) CD4+ T cells from blood. These receptors were obtained from a human donor in good health.

The chain has TRBV9 and TRBJ2-6, with 9 bases lining up with TRBD2. The V and J ends lost 4 bases and 0 bases, in that order; junction bases with no gene match: 8. Germline CDR1 reads SGDLS; CDR2 reads YYNGEE. The CDR3 has 18 residues. The CDR3 sequence is CASSPRTSANSGANVLTF. CDR3 bases: TGTGCCAGCAGCCCAAGGACTAGCGCCAACTCTGGGGCCAACGTCCTGACTTTC. Based on the CDR3 plus reference TRBV9 and TRBJ2-6, the full variable domain is DSGVTQTPKHLITATGQRVTLRCSPRSGDLSVYWYQQSLDQGLQFLIQYYNGEERAKGNILERFSAQQFPDLHSELNLSSLELGDSALYFCASSPRTSANSGANVLTFGAGSRLTVL.

This clone was seen once. The chain is built from TRBV5-1 and TRBJ1-2, with 10 bases aligning to TRBD1. Germline CDR1 and CDR2: SGHRS and YFSETQ. After removal of 4 bases from V and 4 bases from J, the junction contained 4 bases not matched to a gene. This CDR3 has 14 amino acids. The DNA for the CDR3 is TGCGCCAGCAGCAGGCGACAGGGGGCCTATGGCTACACCTTC. It yields the protein CASSRRQGAYGYTF.

The rearrangement links TRBV7-2 to TRBJ2-1; D is undetermined. This CDR3 is 15 amino acids long. Trimming pared 3 bases from V and 7 bases from J, leaving 16 bases between. Per the germline V gene, CDR1 is SGHTA and CDR2 is FQGNSA. Here the CDR3 reads CASSFLSTGGNEQFF. The CDR3 region has the DNA TGTGCCAGCAGCTTTTTATCGACCGGTGGGAATGAGCAGTTCTTC. Combining the CDR3 with reference TRBV7-2 and TRBJ2-1 gives the whole variable domain GAGVSQSPSNKVTEKGKDVELRCDPISGHTALYWYRQSLGQGLEFLIYFQGNSAPDKSGLPSDRFSAERTGGSVSTLTIQRTQQEDSAVYLCASSFLSTGGNEQFFGPGTRLTVL.

This chain joins TRBV5-6 and TRBJ1-3; 7 bases agree with TRBD1. The CDR3 sequence is 15 residues long. CDR1 and CDR2 (germline): SGHDT, YYEEEE. The trim removed 4 bases at V and 0 bases at J, leaving 4 bases unmatched. In nucleotides, the CDR3 is TGTGCCAGCAGCCCGGGGACAGTCTCTGGAAACACCATATATTTT. Its protein is CASSPGTVSGNTIYF.

This sequence joins TRBV11-3 and TRBJ1-2, with D uncertain. Looked up from germline, CDR1 is SGHNT and CDR2 is YENEEA. This CDR3 region has 17 residues. Trimming shortened V by 5 bases and J by 4 bases, and 23 bases separated the two germline ends. The CDR3: CASSSCNNLGKTYGYTF. The CDR3, as DNA: TGTGCCAGCAGCAGTTGTAACAATCTCGGAAAGACCTATGGCTACACCTTC.

This CDR3 is CASSLVSQDYTEAFF. In nucleotides, the CDR3 is TGCGCCAGCAGCTTGGTGAGTCAGGACTACACTGAAGCTTTCTTT. The rearrangement joins TRBV5-1 to TRBJ1-1; D is uncertain. There are 15 residues in the CDR3. Germline values: CDR1 SGHRS, CDR2 YFSETQ. With 0 bases removed from V and 3 bases from J, the gap between germline ends came to 12 bases.